This TCR beta chain was captured in a study of post-analysis software for immune sequencing data (dated by TCRdb to about 2015). Study-wide context: The recorded disease courses included relapsing-remitting, secondary progressive and progressive-relapsing multiple sclerosis, and some patients had no subtype annotation. A subset of samples was prepared in parallel using single-end sample barcoding, then pooled and co-amplified after Illumina adapter ligation. Patient repertoires were compared against roughly 10 previously published healthy control repertoires from donors aged roughly 6 to 27 years.

The CDR3 measures 17 amino acids from cysteine to phenylalanine. Only the CDR3 DNA is retained, 51 bases long and in frame from the first base. TCR beta repertoires were profiled from peripheral blood of over 10 young patients with multiple sclerosis to demonstrate the VDJtools post-analysis software. The multiple sclerosis patients were children and adolescents ranging in age from about 6 to 17 years. This clonotype was recorded once. What antigen it recognizes has not been identified. No clone much larger than this one lies a single base away; base qualities are absent. The library came from PCR. Data came from an Illumina HiSeq 2500. To reduce PCR and sequencing biases, unique molecular identifiers were built into the TCR beta cDNA libraries. Roughly 500,000 cDNA molecules were obtained per 1 to 10 million input T cells, so each molecule approximated one T cell. The same protocol used for the earlier healthy control dataset was applied to prepare and sequence the patient libraries. Within a given batch, samples were prepared together, multiplexed and sequenced on the same HiSeq lane. As for the original processing: MIGEC handled the raw barcoded reads, throwing out single-read molecular identifier groups before consensus assembly and CDR3 extraction. VDJtools was used for post-analysis of the clonotype tables, with diversity normalized by down-sampling every dataset to the smallest sample size. Repertoire overlap clustering matched CDR3 amino acid but not nucleotide sequences to correct batch-related cross-sample contamination. TCRdb reran the public reads through fastp at Q25 and MiXCR, keeping productive beta chains. Rows are combined by CDR3 protein, so each entry shows the most common genes and DNA. These V and J calls originate from TCRdb's pipeline instead of the authors' own analysis. This sample has approximately 350,000 distinct CDR3 sequences in its table, and around a third of those were observed once. The leading ten clones occupy around an eighth of the sample.

Points the paper makes about the study in general: Normalized Chao1 diversity was significantly lower in multiple sclerosis patients than controls, suggesting substantial peripheral T-cell clonal expansion. The control group was slightly older than the multiple sclerosis patient group. Roughly 5 TRBV segments, including TRBV5-6, TRBV5-1 and TRBV20-1, were significantly more frequent in patients than controls. Direct clustering with F measure revealed strong co-clustering of samples prepared in the same batch, which led to a batch-effect correction.

Rearrangement joined TRBV21-1 to TRBJ1-1. TRBV21-1 is designated a pseudogene. The material sequenced was blood. The receptor's source is a girl between 5 and 17 years old with multiple sclerosis. The CDR3 is CASSKERDKERNTEAFF. At the DNA level, the sequence is TGTGCCAGCAGCAAAGAACGAGACAAAGAGAGGAACACTGAAGCTTTCTTT.